This note documents a single T cell receptor beta chain sequence. Antigen specificity is unknown. TCR beta CDR3 region amplification was performed from RNA transcripts. Initially, a first-round RT-PCR of the TCR CDR3 employed the HTBI primer set. TCRdb fed the multiplex PCR reads into MiXCR, producing one record per CDR3 protein. Among fewer than 700,000 distinct CDR3 sequences listed, around 15% were seen once. In making diagnoses, clinical symptoms, serum thyroxine and TRAb, thyroid ultrasound and orbital computed tomography were all used. The CDR3 loop spans 14 amino acids. The V gene's germline CDR1 is LNHDA and CDR2 SQIVND (reference sequence). With 3 bases removed from V and 1 base from J, the gap between germline ends came to 9 bases. The data were obtained in a study of T cells in Graves' hyperthyroidism and ophthalmopathy. Study results and limitations: Blood samples included most of the expanded thyroid clonotypes exceeding 0.001.

V is TRBV19 and J is TRBJ1-1; D is unclear. The sample was blood. The sequence came from a woman younger than 45 with Graves' hyperthyroidism. As DNA, the CDR3 is TGTGCCAGTAGTATTACGGGCAGGAACACTGAAGCTTTCTTT. Its protein is CASSITGRNTEAFF.